This T cell receptor (beta chain) appears in the sequencing data of a study of T cell responses to AZD1222 COVID-19 vaccine. Background on the study: Doses given second, at about 4 or about 12 weeks, were pooled. Findings and caveats of the study: CD4 TCRs associated with vaccination spanned spike, dominating at 160-218 and 743-854. Females made up more of the donors, who were largely white British, and clonal diversity may have come out too low.

Method: immunoSEQ multiplex PCR; TCRdb's copy keeps in-frame clones and lacks some. This sample has 60,000 to 65,000 clones, with 76% found just once. The CDR3 has 17 amino acids. Germline values: CDR1 KGHDR, CDR2 SFDVKD. Between the trimmed V and J ends, which lost 4 bases and 0 bases, there was a span of 12 bases. Points on this clone: The antigen remains undetermined.

The chain employs TRBV24-1 and TRBJ1-6, with D unresolved. Here the sequenced sample was peripheral blood, taken on day 0 of AZD1222 vaccination. The source of this sequence is an adult in good health. The CDR3 coding sequence is TGTGCCACCAGTGAGTGGCAGAGGAGCTCCTATAATTCACCCCTCCACTTT. This translates into CATSEWQRSSYNSPLHF.